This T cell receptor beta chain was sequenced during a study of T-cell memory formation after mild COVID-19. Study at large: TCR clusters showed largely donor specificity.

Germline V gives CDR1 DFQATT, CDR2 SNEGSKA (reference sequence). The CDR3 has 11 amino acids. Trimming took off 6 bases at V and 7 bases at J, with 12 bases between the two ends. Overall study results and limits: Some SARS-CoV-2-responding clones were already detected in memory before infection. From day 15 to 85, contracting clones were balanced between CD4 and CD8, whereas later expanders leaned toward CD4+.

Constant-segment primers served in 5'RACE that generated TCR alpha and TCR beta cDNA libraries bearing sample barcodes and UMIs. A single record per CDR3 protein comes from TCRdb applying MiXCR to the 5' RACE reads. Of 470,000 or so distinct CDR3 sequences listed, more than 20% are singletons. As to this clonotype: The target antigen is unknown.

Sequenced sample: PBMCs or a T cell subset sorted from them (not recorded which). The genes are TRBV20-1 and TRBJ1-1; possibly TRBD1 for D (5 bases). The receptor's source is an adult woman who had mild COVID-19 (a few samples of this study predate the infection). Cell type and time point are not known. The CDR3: CSARGDFEAFF. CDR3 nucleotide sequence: TGCAGTGCCCGAGGGGACTTTGAAGCTTTCTTT.